The source of this T cell receptor (beta chain) is a study of OX40 agonist ivuxolimab in advanced cancers. Study summary: The patients received agonistic anti-OX40 (CD134) antibody ivuxolimab. Whole-study results and caveats: Part of the nonresponder group also had normalized T-cell clonal expansion that was low.

It was autoimmune disease history or systemic immunosuppression that excluded patients. Produced via immunoSEQ multiplex PCR; TCRdb's table is partial and in-frame only. The table includes over 30,000 clones, about four fifths detected once. The CDR3 is made up of 14 amino acids. Germline V gene data show CDR1 as GTSNPN and CDR2 as SVGIG (reference sequence). V was cut by 3 bases and J by 4 bases, with 16 bases left in between. Remarks on this clone: Its antigen remains unknown. This sample also contains other DNA sequences that code for the same CDR3.

The TCR was taken from an adult with an advanced solid tumor such as melanoma, head and neck, liver or kidney cancer. The sequenced sample was CD4+ or CD8+ T cells sorted from blood, obtained in a trial of the OX40 agonist ivuxolimab. The rearrangement joins TRBV30 to TRBJ2-7; D unclear. CDR3 nucleotides: TGTGCCTGGAGGTCATACCGAGACACTTACGAGCAGTACTTC. Residues: CAWRSYRDTYEQYF.